The present entry profiles one T cell receptor (beta chain) with its context. Its antigen is unknown. The data stem from a study of cytotoxic CD8 clonotypes in ibrutinib-treated CLL. Turning to the study itself: Overall, some 24 responses were partial and 2 complete; following median about 68 months, roughly 15 patients stayed remitted and 12 progressed.

The CDR3 extends over 16 amino acids. V lost 0 bases and J 2 bases, leaving 13 bases between the germline ends. Germline-derived CDR1 and CDR2 are SGDLS and YYNGEE. Generated by immunoSEQ multiplex PCR, the TCRdb table keeps only in-frame clones and is missing some. Of approximately 340,000 clones in the sample, 60% to 80% are singletons; the top ten hold under 8%. Whole-study findings and limits: Among the clonotypes, public ones were uncommon and contracted or held stable on treatment. Clonality (at baseline) was higher than in age-matched healthy donors and tracked circulating CD8+ T-cell counts. In sustained-remission versus progressing patients, sampling times differed.

The sequence was collected from a human donor with chronic lymphocytic leukemia. The chain is built from TRBV9 and TRBJ2-3; D is tentatively TRBD1 or TRBD2 (6 bases each). This sample comprised PBMCs, obtained after 36 months of ibrutinib treatment. The DNA for the CDR3 is TGTGCCAGCAGCGTAGAGGTGGGGGGCCCCACAGATACGCAGTATTTT. Its translation is CASSVEVGGPTDTQYF.